This TCR beta chain was identified during a study of vaccination effects on CD4 cells after COVID-19. Broader study findings: Relatively few convalescent patients took part in the study, which had no early post-infection timepoints. The vaccine-induced clones of healthy vaccinees included only 1 of 255 that cross-reacted with common cold coronaviruses.

The CDR3 loop spans 14 amino acids. V lost 4 bases to trimming and J lost 8 bases; unmatched junction nucleotides: 6. Germline V CDR1 and CDR2: LNHDA, SQIVND (reference sequence). The data were produced by immunoSEQ multiplex PCR, yet TCRdb's version contains in-frame clones alone and is incomplete. The table lists 25,000 to 30,000 clones, approximately 80% of them singletons. Ahead of sequencing, the ViraFEST assay grew antigen-specific CD4+ T cells using viral peptide pools. Isolating CD4+ T cells followed more than eight days of culture. Recipients of the vaccine had no prior SARS-CoV-2 infection and negative nucleocapsid antibodies. Turning to this clone: The antigen remains unidentified.

The TCR sequence derives from a human donor who received a COVID-19 vaccine. The chain employs TRBV19 and TRBJ2-1; 9 positions agree with TRBD2. Sequences were derived from CD4+ T cells from PBMCs cultured with HCoV-NL63 spike peptides, sampled before COVID-19 vaccination. The CDR3 sequence is CASSRTGLAHEQFF. The CDR3 DNA reads as TGTGCCAGTAGTAGAACGGGACTAGCTCATGAGCAGTTCTTC.